This T cell receptor (beta chain) was recovered during a study of cytomegalovirus exposure and HLA in healthy donors. 60 Vbeta and 13 Jbeta primers were used in PCR. Sequencing used immunoSEQ multiplex PCR; TCRdb keeps in-frame clones, though not all of them. The data show around 64,000 clones, approximately 90% seen once. Despite likely unrecorded immune exposures, the donors were nominally healthy at the time of sampling. Germline V gene sequence: CDR1 MNHNS, CDR2 SASEGT. The CDR3 has 14 amino acids. The V gene lost 8 bases and the J gene lost 1 base, with 11 bases spanning the gap. Specimen: PBMCs. The chain employs TRBV6-1 and TRBJ2-2; TRBD2 is a possible D gene (5 bases). The receptor was isolated from a woman in her twenties or thirties in good health and CMV-seronegative. CDR3 region: CASRRDLNTGELFF. The CDR3 nucleotides read TGTGCCAGCCGCCGGGATCTGAACACCGGGGAGCTGTTTTTT.